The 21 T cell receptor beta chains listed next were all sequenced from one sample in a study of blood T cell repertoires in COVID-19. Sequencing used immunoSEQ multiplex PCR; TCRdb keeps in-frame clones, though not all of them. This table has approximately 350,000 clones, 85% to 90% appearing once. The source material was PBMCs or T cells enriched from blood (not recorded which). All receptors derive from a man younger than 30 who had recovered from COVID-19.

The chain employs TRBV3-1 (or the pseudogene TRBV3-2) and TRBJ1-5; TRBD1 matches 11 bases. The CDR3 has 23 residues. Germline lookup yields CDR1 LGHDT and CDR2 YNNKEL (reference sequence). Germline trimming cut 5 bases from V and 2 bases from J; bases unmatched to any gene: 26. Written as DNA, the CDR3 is TGTGCCAGCAGCGAAAGATTCCCCACCGGGTCGGGACAGGGGGTTTACGGCAATCAGCCCCAGCATTTT. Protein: CASSERFPTGSGQGVYGNQPQHF.

The CDR3 coding sequence is TGTGCCAGCAGTTCCCCACTAGCGTTGGGGGATGAGCAGTTCTTC. It codes for CASSSPLALGDEQFF. This chain links TRBV28 with TRBJ2-1; 7 nucleotides line up with TRBD2. Losses at the gene ends were 4 bases for V and 8 bases for J; bases not matched to a gene: 11. Per germline, CDR1 MDHEN and CDR2 SYDVKM. The CDR3 covers 15 residues.

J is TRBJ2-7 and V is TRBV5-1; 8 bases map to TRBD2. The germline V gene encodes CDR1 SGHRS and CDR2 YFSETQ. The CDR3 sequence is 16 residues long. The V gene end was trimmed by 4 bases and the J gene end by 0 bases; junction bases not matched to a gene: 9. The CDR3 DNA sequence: TGCGCCAGCAGCCCCCGGGGAGCGGGGGCCTCCTACGAGCAGTACTTC. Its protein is CASSPRGAGASYEQYF.

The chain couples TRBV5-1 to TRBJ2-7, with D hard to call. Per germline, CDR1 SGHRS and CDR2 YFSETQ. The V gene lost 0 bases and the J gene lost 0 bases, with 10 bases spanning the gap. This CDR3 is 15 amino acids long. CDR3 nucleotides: TGCGCCAGCAGCTTGGACAGCATCTTCTCCTACGAGCAGTACTTC. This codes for CASSLDSIFSYEQYF.

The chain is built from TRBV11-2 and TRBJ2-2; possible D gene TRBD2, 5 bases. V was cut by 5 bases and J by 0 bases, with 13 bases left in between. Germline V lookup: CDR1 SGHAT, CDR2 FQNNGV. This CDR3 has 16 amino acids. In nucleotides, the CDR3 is TGTGCCAGCAGCCACCGTGAGGGATCGAACACCGGGGAGCTGTTTTTT. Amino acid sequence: CASSHREGSNTGELFF.

The CDR3 coding sequence is TGTGCCAGCAGCTTAGCGGGATGGGCCGGGACAGGTTACGAGCAGTACTTC. This sequence encodes CASSLAGWAGTGYEQYF. J is TRBJ2-7 and V is TRBV7-8; 8 nucleotides agree with TRBD1. Per the germline V gene, CDR1 is SGHVS and CDR2 is FQNEAQ. V was clipped by 0 bases and J by 4 bases; unmatched bases: 11. This CDR3 is built from 17 residues.

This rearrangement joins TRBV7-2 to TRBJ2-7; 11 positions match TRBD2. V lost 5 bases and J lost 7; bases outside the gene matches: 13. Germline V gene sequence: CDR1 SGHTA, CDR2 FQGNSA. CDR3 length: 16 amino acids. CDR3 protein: CASSAVAGGPLREQYF. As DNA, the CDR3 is TGTGCCAGCAGCGCCGTAGCGGGAGGGCCCCTCAGGGAGCAGTACTTC.

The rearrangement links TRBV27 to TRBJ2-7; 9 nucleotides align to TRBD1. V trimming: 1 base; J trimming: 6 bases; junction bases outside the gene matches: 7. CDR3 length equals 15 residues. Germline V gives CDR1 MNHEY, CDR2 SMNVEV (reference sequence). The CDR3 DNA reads TGTGCCAGCAGTTTATACTCGGGGACAGGGAGCGAGCAGTACTTC. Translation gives CASSLYSGTGSEQYF.

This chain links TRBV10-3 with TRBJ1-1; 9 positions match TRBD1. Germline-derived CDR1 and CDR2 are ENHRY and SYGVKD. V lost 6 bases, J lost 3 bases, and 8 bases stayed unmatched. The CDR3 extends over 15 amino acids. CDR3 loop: CAISGTGREDTEAFF. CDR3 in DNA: TGTGCCATCAGCGGGACAGGGAGGGAAGACACTGAAGCTTTCTTT.

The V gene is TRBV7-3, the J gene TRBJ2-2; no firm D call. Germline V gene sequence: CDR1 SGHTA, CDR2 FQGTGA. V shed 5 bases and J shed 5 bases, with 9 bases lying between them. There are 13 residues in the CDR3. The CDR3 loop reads CASSRYTTGELFF. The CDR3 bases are TGTGCCAGCAGCCGATATACAACCGGGGAGCTGTTTTTT.

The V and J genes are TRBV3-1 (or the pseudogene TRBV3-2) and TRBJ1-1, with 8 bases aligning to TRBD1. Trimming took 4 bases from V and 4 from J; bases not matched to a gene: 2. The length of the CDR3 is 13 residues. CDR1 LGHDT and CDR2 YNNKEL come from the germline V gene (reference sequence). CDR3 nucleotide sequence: TGTGCCAGCAGCCTGGGACAGGCCACTGAAGCTTTCTTT. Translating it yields CASSLGQATEAFF.

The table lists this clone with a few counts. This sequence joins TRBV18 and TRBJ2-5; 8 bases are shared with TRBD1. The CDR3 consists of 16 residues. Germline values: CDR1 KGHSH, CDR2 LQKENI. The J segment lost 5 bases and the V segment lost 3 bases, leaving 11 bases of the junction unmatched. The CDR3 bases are TGTGCCAGCTCACCTGCTTTGACAGGGGATGGGGAGACCCAGTACTTC. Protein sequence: CASSPALTGDGETQYF.

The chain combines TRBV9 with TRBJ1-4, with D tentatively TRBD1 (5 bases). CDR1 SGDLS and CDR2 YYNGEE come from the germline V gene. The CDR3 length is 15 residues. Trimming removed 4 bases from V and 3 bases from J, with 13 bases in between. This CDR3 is CASSSQGWANEKLFF. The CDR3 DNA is TGTGCCAGCAGCTCCCAGGGTTGGGCTAATGAAAAACTGTTTTTT.

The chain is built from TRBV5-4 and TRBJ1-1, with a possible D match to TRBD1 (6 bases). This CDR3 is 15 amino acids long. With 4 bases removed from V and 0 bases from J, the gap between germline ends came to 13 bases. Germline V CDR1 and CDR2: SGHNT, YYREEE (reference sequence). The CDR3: CASSTGQIMNTEAFF. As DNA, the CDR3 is TGTGCCAGCAGCACCGGACAGATAATGAACACTGAAGCTTTCTTT.

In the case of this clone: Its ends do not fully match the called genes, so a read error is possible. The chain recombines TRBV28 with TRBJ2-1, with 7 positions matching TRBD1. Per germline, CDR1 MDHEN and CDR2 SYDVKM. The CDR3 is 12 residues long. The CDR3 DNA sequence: TGTGCCAGCAGCACATCCAACAGGGGTTCCCTCTTC. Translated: CASSTSNRGSLF.

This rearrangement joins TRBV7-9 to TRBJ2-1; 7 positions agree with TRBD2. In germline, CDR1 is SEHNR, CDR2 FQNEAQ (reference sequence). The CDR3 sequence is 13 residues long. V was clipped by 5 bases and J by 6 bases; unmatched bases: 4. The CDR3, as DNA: TGTGCCAGCAGCGACGCGGGGGTCAATGAGCAGTTCTTC. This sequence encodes CASSDAGVNEQFF.

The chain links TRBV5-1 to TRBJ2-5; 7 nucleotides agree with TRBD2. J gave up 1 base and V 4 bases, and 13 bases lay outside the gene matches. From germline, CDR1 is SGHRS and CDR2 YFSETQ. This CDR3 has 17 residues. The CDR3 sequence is CASSHRNPTSVQETQYF. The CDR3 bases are TGCGCCAGCAGCCACCGAAATCCTACTAGCGTCCAAGAGACCCAGTACTTC.

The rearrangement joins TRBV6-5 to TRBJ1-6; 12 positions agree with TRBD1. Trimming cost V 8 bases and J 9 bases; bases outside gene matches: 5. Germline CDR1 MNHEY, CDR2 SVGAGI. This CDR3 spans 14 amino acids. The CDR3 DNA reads TGTGCCAGCGGGGGACAGGGGGCAATTTCACCCCTCCACTTT. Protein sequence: CASGGQGAISPLHF.

The CDR3 DNA reads TGTGCCAGCATCTCCGAGGGTACCTATGGCTACACCTTC. This translates into CASISEGTYGYTF. This rearrangement joins TRBV7-9 to TRBJ1-2; D remains ambiguous. CDR3 size: 13 residues. Trimming took off 7 bases at V and 4 bases at J, with 13 bases between the two ends. The germline gives CDR1 SEHNR, CDR2 FQNEAQ (reference sequence).

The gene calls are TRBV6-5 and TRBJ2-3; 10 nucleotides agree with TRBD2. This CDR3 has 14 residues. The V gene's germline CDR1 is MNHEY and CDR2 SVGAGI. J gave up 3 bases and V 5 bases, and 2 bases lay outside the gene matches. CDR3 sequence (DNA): TGTGCCAGCAGTATAGCGGGGGGTACAGATACGCAGTATTTT. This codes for CASSIAGGTDTQYF.

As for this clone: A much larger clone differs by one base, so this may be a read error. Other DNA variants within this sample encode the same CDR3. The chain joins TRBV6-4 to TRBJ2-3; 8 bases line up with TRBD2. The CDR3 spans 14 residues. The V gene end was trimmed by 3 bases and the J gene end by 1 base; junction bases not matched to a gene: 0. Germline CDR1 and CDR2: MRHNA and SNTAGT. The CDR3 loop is CASSEAGGTDTQYF. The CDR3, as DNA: TGTGCCAGCAGTGAAGCGGGAGGCACAGATACGCAGTATTTT.